This is a list of T cell receptor beta chains from one sample in a study of identical twins. TCRdb analysed the 5' RACE reads with MiXCR anew, one entry per CDR3 protein. The table includes approximately 490,000 distinct CDR3 sequences, 20% to 25% detected once. These same records also appear under a second study, on yellow fever vaccine responses in identical twins.

The sample taken for sequencing was CD4+ T cells sorted from blood. These receptors were collected from a woman aged 18-29 years in good health. Both conserved end residues are part of each CDR3. Fields, in order: clone size, V gene, J gene, D gene, CDR3 protein, CDR3 DNA. A D gene is named only where the DNA matches it firmly. Clone sizes are given selectively: once, few, many, or a class where the clone is expanded.

>few|TRBV20-1|TRBJ1-2|TRBD1
CSAPPQGYYGYTF
TGCAGTGCCCCCCCACAGGGGTACTATGGCTACACCTTC
>-|TRBV12-5|TRBJ1-1|TRBD1
CASARDRGPYTEAFF
TGTGCTAGTGCCCGGGACAGGGGGCCCTACACTGAAGCTTTCTTT
>-|TRBV6-1|TRBJ2-7|-
CASSSKARVNEQYF
TGTGCCAGCAGCTCCAAGGCCAGGGTTAACGAGCAGTACTTC
>few|TRBV12-3/TRBV12-4|TRBJ2-3|-
CASRTTRSTDTQYF
TGTGCCAGCAGAACGACACGCTCCACAGATACGCAGTATTTT
>-|TRBV6-1|TRBJ2-5|TRBD1
CASSVRTGGAETQYF
TGTGCCAGCAGTGTAAGAACAGGGGGCGCGGAGACCCAGTACTTC
>-|TRBV6-5|TRBJ2-7|TRBD2
CASSYSVAGGPYEQYF
TGTGCCAGCAGTTACAGCGTAGCGGGAGGGCCATACGAGCAGTACTTC
>few|TRBV15|TRBJ1-6|-
CATSDRSYNSPLHF
TGTGCCACCAGCGACAGGTCCTATAATTCACCCCTCCACTTT
>-|TRBV5-1|TRBJ1-1|-
CASSLAGKVGTEAFF
TGCGCCAGCAGCTTGGCTGGCAAAGTGGGGACTGAAGCTTTCTTT
>-|TRBV20-1|TRBJ2-1|-
CSAPYNEQFF
TGCAGTGCCCCTTACAATGAGCAGTTCTTC
>-|TRBV12-3/TRBV12-4|TRBJ2-1|-
CASNPGASVINEQFF
TGTGCCAGCAATCCAGGGGCTAGCGTTATAAATGAGCAGTTCTTC
>many|TRBV20-1|TRBJ2-7|-
CSAVGLTGTLTYEQYF
TGCAGTGCTGTGGGACTGACCGGGACACTTACCTACGAGCAGTACTTC
>-|TRBV11-2|TRBJ2-5|-
CASSLGLPGETQYF
TGTGCCAGCAGCTTGGGACTTCCCGGGGAGACCCAGTACTTC
>few|TRBV5-5|TRBJ2-5|-
CASSTKDQETQYF
TGTGCCAGCAGCACCAAAGACCAAGAGACCCAGTACTTC
>-|TRBV6-1|TRBJ1-5|-
CASSELGGISNQPQHF
TGTGCCAGCAGTGAACTTGGGGGAATTAGCAATCAGCCCCAGCATTTT